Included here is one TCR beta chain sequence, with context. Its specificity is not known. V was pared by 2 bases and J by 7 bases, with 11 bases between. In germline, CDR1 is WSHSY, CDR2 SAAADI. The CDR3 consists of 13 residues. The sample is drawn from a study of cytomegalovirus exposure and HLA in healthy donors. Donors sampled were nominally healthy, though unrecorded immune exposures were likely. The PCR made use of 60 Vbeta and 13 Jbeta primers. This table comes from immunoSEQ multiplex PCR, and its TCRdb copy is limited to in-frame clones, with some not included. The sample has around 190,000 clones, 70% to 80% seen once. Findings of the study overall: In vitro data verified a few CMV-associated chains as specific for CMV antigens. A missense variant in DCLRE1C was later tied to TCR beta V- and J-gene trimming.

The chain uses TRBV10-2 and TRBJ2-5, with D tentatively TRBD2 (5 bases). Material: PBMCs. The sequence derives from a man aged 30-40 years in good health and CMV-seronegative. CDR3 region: CASSEEGWRTQYF. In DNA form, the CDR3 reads TGCGCCAGCAGTGAGGAGGGTTGGAGGACCCAGTACTTC.